These T cell receptor beta chains were read from a single sample in a study of siplizumab effects on memory and regulatory T cells. Sequenced by immunoSEQ multiplex PCR; TCRdb stores in-frame clones only, minus some. The sample holds roughly 82,000 clones, 87% seen once. The sample comprised Tregs sorted from blood. The receptors originated from a human donor in good health. Each CDR3 is given with its conserved first and last residue. Fields, in order: V gene, J gene, clone size, D gene, CDR3 DNA, CDR3 protein. D genes are given only for firm matches. Only some rows state a clone size, as once, few, many or a class for expanded clones.

v_call: TRBV21-1
j_call: TRBJ1-1
clone_size: .
d_call: .
cdr3_nt: TGTGCCAGCAGCAAACTTTGGGGAGACAGCTGTCGGAACACTGAAGCTTTCTTT
cdr3_aa: CASSKLWGDSCRNTEAFF

v_call: TRBV9
j_call: TRBJ1-6
clone_size: .
d_call: .
cdr3_nt: TGTGCCAGCAGCACAGACGGGAATTCACCCCTCCACTTT
cdr3_aa: CASSTDGNSPLHF

v_call: TRBV5-1
j_call: TRBJ2-7
clone_size: .
d_call: TRBD1
cdr3_nt: TGCGCCAGCAGCCTACTGACAGGGGGCGACGAGCAGTACTTC
cdr3_aa: CASSLLTGGDEQYF

v_call: TRBV6-1
j_call: TRBJ1-1
clone_size: .
d_call: .
cdr3_nt: TGTGCCAGCAGTGGTCAACAGGGCGTCACTGAAGCTTTCTTT
cdr3_aa: CASSGQQGVTEAFF

v_call: TRBV4-1
j_call: TRBJ1-1
clone_size: .
d_call: .
cdr3_nt: TGCGCCAGCAGCCAAGATAGGGGGGCTTGGAACACTGAAGCTTTCTTT
cdr3_aa: CASSQDRGAWNTEAFF

v_call: TRBV20-1
j_call: TRBJ2-7
clone_size: once
d_call: TRBD2
cdr3_nt: TGCAGTGCTAGCCGCGGGGGTGAGCAGTACTTC
cdr3_aa: CSASRGGEQYF

v_call: TRBV7-9
j_call: TRBJ2-1
clone_size: .
d_call: TRBD2
cdr3_nt: TGTGCCAGCAGCTTGGGGACTAGCGGGGCAACAATCGATGAGCAGTTCTTC
cdr3_aa: CASSLGTSGATIDEQFF

v_call: TRBV19
j_call: TRBJ2-2
clone_size: .
d_call: .
cdr3_nt: TGTGCCAGTAGTACCGGGGGAGCCGGGGAGCTGTTTTTT
cdr3_aa: CASSTGGAGELFF

v_call: TRBV4-1
j_call: TRBJ2-3
clone_size: .
d_call: TRBD2
cdr3_nt: TGCGCCAGCAGCCAAGATAGGCTAGCGGGGGACCCTCGGCCCGATACGCAGTATTTT
cdr3_aa: CASSQDRLAGDPRPDTQYF

v_call: TRBV7-8
j_call: TRBJ2-7
clone_size: once
d_call: .
cdr3_nt: TGTGCCAGCAGCTTAGAGGGTAGGGGGGTTGGCGAGCAGTACTTC
cdr3_aa: CASSLEGRGVGEQYF

v_call: TRBV16
j_call: TRBJ1-2
clone_size: few
d_call: .
cdr3_nt: TGTGCCAGCAGCCAGGCCTCCTTAGGGATAGGAGGCTACACCTTC
cdr3_aa: CASSQASLGIGGYTF

v_call: TRBV12-5
j_call: TRBJ2-7
clone_size: once
d_call: .
cdr3_nt: TGTGCTAGTGGTTTGAGCCCCGGGGCGCAGAGGGAGTACTTC
cdr3_aa: CASGLSPGAQREYF

v_call: TRBV4-1
j_call: TRBJ1-5
clone_size: .
d_call: .
cdr3_nt: TGCGCCAGCAGCCAGGTACAGGGTGGCAATCAGCCCCAGCATTTT
cdr3_aa: CASSQVQGGNQPQHF

v_call: TRBV12-5
j_call: TRBJ2-7
clone_size: .
d_call: .
cdr3_nt: TGTGCTAGTGGTTTGGGGGTTACATCCGCCTACGAGCAGTACTTC
cdr3_aa: CASGLGVTSAYEQYF

v_call: TRBV6-6
j_call: TRBJ1-2
clone_size: .
d_call: .
cdr3_nt: TGTGCCAGCAGTTACTCCACCCGTGATTTCTACACCTTC
cdr3_aa: CASSYSTRDFYTF

v_call: TRBV5-6
j_call: TRBJ1-1
clone_size: .
d_call: .
cdr3_nt: TGTGCCAGCAGCTTGTGGGGGCCGAACACTGAAGCTTTCTTT
cdr3_aa: CASSLWGPNTEAFF

v_call: TRBV19
j_call: TRBJ2-6
clone_size: .
d_call: .
cdr3_nt: TGTGCCAGTAGTATAGCAGGACAGGGGGCCAACGTCCTGACTTTC
cdr3_aa: CASSIAGQGANVLTF

v_call: TRBV7-3
j_call: TRBJ2-1
clone_size: .
d_call: TRBD1
cdr3_nt: TGTGCCAGCAGCAGACAGGGTTCAGTCAATGAGCAGTTCTTC
cdr3_aa: CASSRQGSVNEQFF

v_call: TRBV5-4
j_call: TRBJ2-3
clone_size: .
d_call: TRBD1
cdr3_nt: TGTGCCAGCAGCTGGACAGGGGGCACAGATACGCAGTATTTT
cdr3_aa: CASSWTGGTDTQYF

v_call: TRBV25-1
j_call: TRBJ1-4
clone_size: .
d_call: .
cdr3_nt: TGTGCCAGTTCGCGCCTTGGGGATTATGAAAAACTGTTTTTT
cdr3_aa: CASSRLGDYEKLFF

v_call: TRBV30
j_call: TRBJ2-7
clone_size: .
d_call: .
cdr3_nt: TGTGCCTGGAGTGCCCAACTTGGCATCTCCTACGAGCAGTACTTC
cdr3_aa: CAWSAQLGISYEQYF

v_call: TRBV9
j_call: TRBJ1-2
clone_size: .
d_call: .
cdr3_nt: TGTGCCAGCAGCGTAGACGCGGGGGAGGGCTACACCTTC
cdr3_aa: CASSVDAGEGYTF

v_call: TRBV28
j_call: TRBJ1-5
clone_size: .
d_call: TRBD1
cdr3_nt: TGTGCCAGCAGTTGGGACAGGGGAAGTGGCAATCAGCCCCAGCATTTT
cdr3_aa: CASSWDRGSGNQPQHF

v_call: TRBV7-3
j_call: TRBJ1-1
clone_size: .
d_call: .
cdr3_nt: TGTGCCAGCAGCTTAATGGGGAACACTGAAGCTTTCTTT
cdr3_aa: CASSLMGNTEAFF

v_call: TRBV5-1
j_call: TRBJ1-4
clone_size: .
d_call: TRBD1
cdr3_nt: TGCGCCAGCAGCCCGGACAGGGGCCTTAATGAAAAACTGTTTTTT
cdr3_aa: CASSPDRGLNEKLFF

v_call: TRBV5-1
j_call: TRBJ2-7
clone_size: .
d_call: TRBD1
cdr3_nt: TGCGCCAGCAGCTTACCGGGACAGGGCGTTTCCTACGAGCAGTACTTC
cdr3_aa: CASSLPGQGVSYEQYF

v_call: TRBV10-3
j_call: TRBJ2-3
clone_size: once
d_call: .
cdr3_nt: TGTGCCATCAGGAGGGGGGGCGGGGCGACAGATACGCAGTATTTT
cdr3_aa: CAIRRGGGATDTQYF

v_call: TRBV6-7
j_call: TRBJ1-6
clone_size: .
d_call: TRBD1
cdr3_nt: TGTGCCAGCAGTTACGAGGGGGCGGGTAATTCACCCCTCCACTTT
cdr3_aa: CASSYEGAGNSPLHF

v_call: TRBV6-5
j_call: TRBJ1-2
clone_size: .
d_call: TRBD1
cdr3_nt: TGTGCCAGCCGAGAGCACAGGGGCCGCTGGGTTGGCTACACCTTC
cdr3_aa: CASREHRGRWVGYTF

v_call: TRBV5-4
j_call: TRBJ1-4
clone_size: .
d_call: .
cdr3_nt: TGTGCCAGCAGCTCGAAGCGGGGGCTGAGTAATGAAAAACTGTTTTTT
cdr3_aa: CASSSKRGLSNEKLFF

v_call: TRBV10-1
j_call: TRBJ1-1
clone_size: once
d_call: .
cdr3_nt: TGCGCCCCAAGGGGGGGCAGACAAGTGAACACTGAAGCTTTCTTT
cdr3_aa: CAPRGGRQVNTEAFF

v_call: TRBV6-4
j_call: TRBJ1-1
clone_size: .
d_call: TRBD1
cdr3_nt: TGTGCCAGCAAGTGGACAGGGGAGAACACTGAAGCTTTCTTT
cdr3_aa: CASKWTGENTEAFF

v_call: TRBV18
j_call: TRBJ1-2
clone_size: .
d_call: TRBD1
cdr3_nt: TGTGCCAGCTCTCAAACCGGGACAGACTATGGCTACACCTTC
cdr3_aa: CASSQTGTDYGYTF

v_call: TRBV6-1
j_call: TRBJ2-1
clone_size: .
d_call: TRBD2
cdr3_nt: TGTGCCAGCAGTAGACTAGCGGGGGGGTACAATGAGCAGTTCTTC
cdr3_aa: CASSRLAGGYNEQFF

v_call: TRBV5-8
j_call: TRBJ1-2
clone_size: .
d_call: .
cdr3_nt: TGTGCCAGCAGCCTGAGACAGGCCTATGGCTACACCTTC
cdr3_aa: CASSLRQAYGYTF

v_call: TRBV6-5
j_call: TRBJ2-5
clone_size: once
d_call: .
cdr3_nt: TGTGCCAGCAGCCAGACAGGATTTGAGACCCAGTACTTC
cdr3_aa: CASSQTGFETQYF

v_call: TRBV13
j_call: TRBJ1-3
clone_size: .
d_call: TRBD1
cdr3_nt: TGTGCCAGCAGCTTAGATACGACAGGGGGCACTCATTTAAGCTCTGGAAACACCATATATTTT
cdr3_aa: CASSLDTTGGTHLSSGNTIYF

v_call: TRBV7-8
j_call: TRBJ2-5
clone_size: .
d_call: .
cdr3_nt: TGTGCCAGCAGCCAAGCCAGCGAGACCCAGTACTTC
cdr3_aa: CASSQASETQYF

v_call: TRBV29-1
j_call: TRBJ1-2
clone_size: .
d_call: .
cdr3_nt: TGCAGCGTTGAAGTGGGGGCGATGGATAACTATGGCTACACCTTC
cdr3_aa: CSVEVGAMDNYGYTF

v_call: TRBV7-2
j_call: TRBJ2-2
clone_size: .
d_call: .
cdr3_nt: TGTGCCAGCAGCTTAATGGCTACCGGGGAGCTGTTTTTT
cdr3_aa: CASSLMATGELFF

v_call: TRBV5-4
j_call: TRBJ2-5
clone_size: .
d_call: .
cdr3_nt: TGTGCCAGCAGCCCCGGGGTAGCCGAGTGGGAGACCCAGTACTTC
cdr3_aa: CASSPGVAEWETQYF

v_call: TRBV4-1
j_call: TRBJ1-2
clone_size: .
d_call: .
cdr3_nt: TGCGCCAGCAGCCAACAGGGGAACTATGGCTACACCTTC
cdr3_aa: CASSQQGNYGYTF

v_call: TRBV5-1
j_call: TRBJ1-2
clone_size: .
d_call: TRBD1
cdr3_nt: TGCGCCAGCAGCTTGGGGACAGGGGGCAGGGCCTACACCTTC
cdr3_aa: CASSLGTGGRAYTF

v_call: TRBV18
j_call: TRBJ2-5
clone_size: .
d_call: .
cdr3_nt: TGTGCCAGCTCACCCTACCTGACAGGCTGGGGGGCCCAAGAGACCCAGTACTTC
cdr3_aa: CASSPYLTGWGAQETQYF

v_call: TRBV6-5
j_call: TRBJ1-2
clone_size: .
d_call: .
cdr3_nt: TGTGCCAGCAGTATTGTCTCTAACTATGGCTACACCTTC
cdr3_aa: CASSIVSNYGYTF

v_call: TRBV30
j_call: TRBJ1-6
clone_size: .
d_call: .
cdr3_nt: TGTGCCGGTAGGGGGTTCCATAATTCACCCCTCCACTTT
cdr3_aa: CAGRGFHNSPLHF

v_call: TRBV19
j_call: TRBJ1-2
clone_size: .
d_call: TRBD1
cdr3_nt: TGTGCCAGTAGTTATAGGGGGCAAGGCTATGGCTACACCTTC
cdr3_aa: CASSYRGQGYGYTF

v_call: TRBV2
j_call: TRBJ2-6
clone_size: .
d_call: TRBD1
cdr3_nt: TGTGCCAGCAGGGCTGACAGGGCCGTCCTGACTTTC
cdr3_aa: CASRADRAVLTF

v_call: TRBV27
j_call: TRBJ2-1
clone_size: .
d_call: TRBD2
cdr3_nt: TGTGCCAGCAGTGCAATAGCGGGGGGGAACTACAATGAGCAGTTCTTC
cdr3_aa: CASSAIAGGNYNEQFF

v_call: TRBV9
j_call: TRBJ2-3
clone_size: .
d_call: TRBD2
cdr3_nt: TGTGCCAGCAGCGAATACCAGCGGGGGGGGATAGATACGCAGTATTTT
cdr3_aa: CASSEYQRGGIDTQYF

v_call: TRBV25-1
j_call: TRBJ2-2
clone_size: once
d_call: .
cdr3_nt: TGTGCCAGCAGTATGGGGGGGCGGCAGTCCACCGGGGAGCTGTTTTTT
cdr3_aa: CASSMGGRQSTGELFF

v_call: TRBV7-9
j_call: TRBJ2-7
clone_size: .
d_call: TRBD1
cdr3_nt: TGTGCCAGCAGCTTTAGGACAGGGGGGGACTACGAGCAGTACTTC
cdr3_aa: CASSFRTGGDYEQYF

v_call: TRBV5-4
j_call: TRBJ2-3
clone_size: .
d_call: TRBD1
cdr3_nt: TGTGCCAGCAGCTGGGGACAGTACACAGATACGCAGTATTTT
cdr3_aa: CASSWGQYTDTQYF